This T cell receptor beta chain was captured by sequencing in a study of T cells in Graves' hyperthyroidism and ophthalmopathy. Authors of the study amplified TCR beta CDR3 regions from RNA transcripts. First-round RT-PCR targeting the TCR CDR3 was performed with the HTBI primer set. TCRdb recomputed calls from the multiplex PCR reads with MiXCR, one row per CDR3 protein. The profile shows 700,000 or so distinct CDR3 sequences, 16% of them singletons. Uncontrolled infection, other autoimmune disease, pregnancy or lactation barred patients from enrollment. The study based diagnoses on clinical symptoms, serum thyroxine and TRAb, thyroid ultrasound and orbital computed tomography. V lost 5 bases and J lost 5, with 12 bases in between. Germline CDR1 reads DFQATT; CDR2 reads SNEGSKA (reference sequence). CDR3 length equals 13 residues. Concerning this clonotype itself: Its specificity is not known.

The study's findings and limits: The authors' 13 V-J model separated ophthalmopathy from stable hyperthyroidism. Most clonotypes expanded in the thyroid (above 0.001) were also present in blood.

The sample was blood. This TCR derives from a young man with Graves' hyperthyroidism. This chain connects TRBV20-1 to TRBJ1-4, with no clear D. DNA for the CDR3: TGCAGTGCTCTTGGGGAGAGAAATGAAAAACTGTTTTTT. Residues: CSALGERNEKLFF.